These T cell receptor beta chains were read from a single sample in a study of blood T cell repertoires in COVID-19. The repertoire was sequenced with immunoSEQ multiplex PCR; TCRdb's copy has only in-frame clones and lacks some. The sample lists some 270,000 clones; roughly 88% were seen once. The sample taken for sequencing was PBMCs or T cells enriched from blood (not recorded which). These TCRs come from a middle-aged woman who had been exposed to COVID-19. CDR3s include the opening cysteine and the closing phenylalanine or tryptophan. Each record gives: clone size, J gene, V gene, D gene, CDR3 DNA, CDR3 protein. D genes are given only for firm matches. Expanded clones get a size class; other rows say once, few or many, or leave the size out.

clone size: NA; J gene: TRBJ1-1; V gene: TRBV9; D gene: TRBD1; CDR3 DNA: TGTGCCAGCAGCGCGCAGGGGGCCGGGACTGAAGCTTTCTTT; CDR3 protein: CASSAQGAGTEAFF
clone size: NA; J gene: TRBJ1-2; V gene: TRBV14; D gene: NA; CDR3 DNA: TGTGCCAGCAGCCCCGACGGGTTCTATGGCTACACCTTC; CDR3 protein: CASSPDGFYGYTF
clone size: NA; J gene: TRBJ1-2; V gene: TRBV6-5; D gene: NA; CDR3 DNA: TGTGCCAGCAGTTACTCCCAGGGATGGGGAACTGGCTACACCTTC; CDR3 protein: CASSYSQGWGTGYTF
clone size: NA; J gene: TRBJ1-1; V gene: TRBV7-2; D gene: NA; CDR3 DNA: TGTGCCAGCAGCTTAGCCGGACCAACAGGGACCGCCACTGAAGCTTTCTTT; CDR3 protein: CASSLAGPTGTATEAFF
clone size: NA; J gene: TRBJ2-7; V gene: TRBV5-1; D gene: TRBD2; CDR3 DNA: TGCGCCAGCAGCTGGGCGTCCCCTAGCGGGGGTGGTTACGAGCAGTACTTC; CDR3 protein: CASSWASPSGGGYEQYF
clone size: NA; J gene: TRBJ2-2; V gene: TRBV7-3; D gene: NA; CDR3 DNA: TGTGCCAGCAGCTTAAGAGGGGCAGGGGTTGTTGGCGCCGGGGAGCTGTTTTTT; CDR3 protein: CASSLRGAGVVGAGELFF
clone size: NA; J gene: TRBJ1-5; V gene: TRBV5-1; D gene: TRBD1; CDR3 DNA: TGCGCCAGCAGCTTGGAGGGCAGGGGGCTCAATCAGCCCCAGCATTTT; CDR3 protein: CASSLEGRGLNQPQHF
clone size: NA; J gene: TRBJ2-3; V gene: TRBV30; D gene: TRBD2; CDR3 DNA: TGTGCTTGGACTAGCGGGAGCACAGATACGCAGTATTTT; CDR3 protein: CAWTSGSTDTQYF
clone size: NA; J gene: TRBJ1-5; V gene: TRBV2; D gene: NA; CDR3 DNA: TGTGCCAGCAGTGCCGGACAGCTAGTTAATCAGCCCCAGCATTTT; CDR3 protein: CASSAGQLVNQPQHF
clone size: NA; J gene: TRBJ1-2; V gene: TRBV21-1; D gene: NA; CDR3 DNA: TGTGCCAGCAGCAAAAAGATAAGCTCAGGGGTGAGTAGCTACACCTTC; CDR3 protein: CASSKKISSGVSSYTF
clone size: NA; J gene: TRBJ1-2; V gene: TRBV25-1; D gene: NA; CDR3 DNA: TGTGCCAGCAGCCAAGAAGTGGCAGGGGTAAGCTACACCTTC; CDR3 protein: CASSQEVAGVSYTF
clone size: NA; J gene: TRBJ2-7; V gene: TRBV5-4; D gene: TRBD1; CDR3 DNA: TGTGCCAGCAGCTTGGGGGGACAGGGTCTGGGCGAGCAGTACTTC; CDR3 protein: CASSLGGQGLGEQYF
clone size: NA; J gene: TRBJ2-2; V gene: TRBV28; D gene: TRBD2; CDR3 DNA: TGTGCCAGCAGCCGATATAGCGGGGGCACGAGGACCGGGGAGCTGTTTTTT; CDR3 protein: CASSRYSGGTRTGELFF
clone size: once; J gene: TRBJ1-5; V gene: TRBV5-8; D gene: NA; CDR3 DNA: TGTGCCAGCAGCTTGAGCTCGCAGGGCGTGAGTCAGCCCCAGCATTTT; CDR3 protein: CASSLSSQGVSQPQHF
clone size: NA; J gene: TRBJ2-7; V gene: TRBV7-2; D gene: TRBD2; CDR3 DNA: TGTGCCAGCAGCCCTGGGGGGGGTGTCTACGAGCAGTACTTC; CDR3 protein: CASSPGGGVYEQYF
clone size: NA; J gene: TRBJ2-1; V gene: TRBV2; D gene: TRBD2; CDR3 DNA: TGTGCCAGCAGAGCGACTAGCGGGAGTAATGAGCAGTTCTTC; CDR3 protein: CASRATSGSNEQFF
clone size: NA; J gene: TRBJ1-5; V gene: TRBV18; D gene: TRBD1; CDR3 DNA: TGTGCCAGCTCACCCGACAGGGGGCTAGGGCAGCCCCAGCATTTT; CDR3 protein: CASSPDRGLGQPQHF
clone size: NA; J gene: TRBJ1-1; V gene: TRBV19; D gene: TRBD1; CDR3 DNA: TGTGCCAGTAGTATGGGGCAGGGGGCGATGAACACTGAAGCTTTCTTT; CDR3 protein: CASSMGQGAMNTEAFF
clone size: NA; J gene: TRBJ1-6; V gene: TRBV7-2; D gene: NA; CDR3 DNA: TGTGCCAGCAGCCCCCAGGGTGGGTCAAACTCACCCCTCCACTTT; CDR3 protein: CASSPQGGSNSPLHF
clone size: NA; J gene: TRBJ1-2; V gene: TRBV6-5; D gene: TRBD1; CDR3 DNA: TGTGCCAGGTGGACAGGGAATGGCTACACCTTC; CDR3 protein: CARWTGNGYTF
clone size: once; J gene: TRBJ1-3; V gene: TRBV19; D gene: TRBD1; CDR3 DNA: TGTGCCAGTAGTACGGACAGGGTACTTTCTGGAAACACCATATATTTT; CDR3 protein: CASSTDRVLSGNTIYF
clone size: NA; J gene: TRBJ2-1; V gene: TRBV7-9; D gene: TRBD2; CDR3 DNA: TGTGCCAGCAGCGGATACGGGACTAGAGGGACGGAGTTCTTC; CDR3 protein: CASSGYGTRGTEFF
clone size: NA; J gene: TRBJ1-2; V gene: TRBV11-2; D gene: NA; CDR3 DNA: TGTGCCAGCAGCCAGCTAGGGAGCGCCTATGGCTACACCTTC; CDR3 protein: CASSQLGSAYGYTF
clone size: NA; J gene: TRBJ1-6; V gene: TRBV18; D gene: NA; CDR3 DNA: TGTGCCAGCTCACTAGCCGTGGCGGATTCACCCCTCCACTTT; CDR3 protein: CASSLAVADSPLHF
clone size: NA; J gene: TRBJ1-4; V gene: TRBV5-4; D gene: TRBD1; CDR3 DNA: TGTGCCAGCAGCATCCGGACAGGGATTAATGAAAAACTGTTTTTT; CDR3 protein: CASSIRTGINEKLFF
clone size: NA; J gene: TRBJ2-3; V gene: TRBV2; D gene: NA; CDR3 DNA: TGTGCCAGCAGTGGAGCAGATACGCAGTATTTT; CDR3 protein: CASSGADTQYF